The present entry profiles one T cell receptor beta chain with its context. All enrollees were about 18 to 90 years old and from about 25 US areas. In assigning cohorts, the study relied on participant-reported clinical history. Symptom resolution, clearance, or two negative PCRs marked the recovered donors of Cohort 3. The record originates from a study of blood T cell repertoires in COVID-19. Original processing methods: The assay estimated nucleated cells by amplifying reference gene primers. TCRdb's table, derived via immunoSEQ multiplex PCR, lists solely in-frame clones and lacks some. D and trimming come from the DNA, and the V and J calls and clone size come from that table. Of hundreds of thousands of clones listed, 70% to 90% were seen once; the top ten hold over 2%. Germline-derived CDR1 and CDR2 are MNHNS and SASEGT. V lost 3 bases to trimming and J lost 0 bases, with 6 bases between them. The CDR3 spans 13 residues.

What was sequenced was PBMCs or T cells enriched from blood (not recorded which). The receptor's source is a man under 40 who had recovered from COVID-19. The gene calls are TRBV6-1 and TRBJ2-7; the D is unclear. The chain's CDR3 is CASSDIVSYEQYF. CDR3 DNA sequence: TGTGCCAGCAGTGATATAGTCTCCTACGAGCAGTACTTC.